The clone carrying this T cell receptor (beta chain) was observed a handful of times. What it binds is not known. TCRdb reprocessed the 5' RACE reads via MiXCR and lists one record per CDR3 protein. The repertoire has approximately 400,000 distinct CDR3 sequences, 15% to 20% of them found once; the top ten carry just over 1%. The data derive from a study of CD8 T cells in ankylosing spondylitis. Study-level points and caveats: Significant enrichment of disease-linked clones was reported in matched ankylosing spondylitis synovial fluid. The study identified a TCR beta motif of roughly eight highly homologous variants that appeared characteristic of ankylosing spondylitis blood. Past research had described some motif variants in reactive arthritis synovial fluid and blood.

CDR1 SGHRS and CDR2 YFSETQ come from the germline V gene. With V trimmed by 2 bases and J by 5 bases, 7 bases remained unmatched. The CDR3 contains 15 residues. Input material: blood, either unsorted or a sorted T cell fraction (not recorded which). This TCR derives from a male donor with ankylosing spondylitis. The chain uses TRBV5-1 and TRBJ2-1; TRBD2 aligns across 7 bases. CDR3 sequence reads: CASSLGGSVNNEQFF. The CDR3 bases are TGCGCCAGCAGCTTAGGCGGGAGTGTCAACAATGAGCAGTTCTTC.